Shown below are 2 T cell receptor beta chains from a single sample sequenced in a study of T cells after yellow fever vaccination. TCRdb reanalysed the 5' RACE reads using MiXCR and keeps one entry per CDR3 protein. Of about 73,000 distinct CDR3 sequences listed, roughly 7.7% are singletons. The sample was CD8+ T cells sorted from PBMCs, taken on the day of the yellow fever booster vaccination. All receptors derive from a man aged 25 to 40 who received the YFV17D yellow fever vaccine.

CDR3 sequence (DNA): TGTGCCACCAGCAGAGCTGGGCAGGTCAACTACGAGCAGTACTTC. Protein product: CATSRAGQVNYEQYF. This chain joins TRBV15 and TRBJ2-7; D uncertain. CDR1 LNHNV and CDR2 YYDKDF come from the germline V gene (reference sequence). The CDR3 contains 15 residues. With 1 base removed from V and 3 bases from J, the gap between germline ends came to 13 bases.

This clonotype was counted at least ten times. The gene calls are TRBV7-2 and TRBJ1-1; TRBD1 matches at 10 bases. The germline gives CDR1 SGHTA, CDR2 FQGNSA. V lost 4 bases, J lost 7 bases, and 9 bases stayed unmatched. The CDR3 runs 15 residues. CDR3 loop: CASSSSGTGVNEAFF. The CDR3 DNA is TGTGCCAGCAGCTCCTCCGGGACAGGGGTGAATGAAGCTTTCTTT.